The TCR beta chain under discussion was sequenced for a study of blood T cell repertoires in COVID-19. Study background: PBMCs, B-cell-depleted T cells, or T cells provided the cDNA or gDNA that made up the material.

Measured with immunoSEQ multiplex PCR; TCRdb has only the in-frame clones, and not every one. The sample yields 60,000 to 65,000 clones, roughly four fifths seen once. The CDR3 loop spans 15 amino acids. With 4 bases removed from V and 1 base from J, the gap between germline ends came to 11 bases. Germline CDR1 reads KGHSY; CDR2 reads FQNENV. This receptor was identified in a woman of 80 years or more with acute or convalescent COVID-19. This chain joins TRBV16 and TRBJ2-4, with D possibly matching TRBD1 (6 bases). Sequenced sample: peripheral blood. The CDR3 loop is CASSPQGTAKNIQYF. CDR3 DNA: TGTGCCAGCAGCCCACAGGGTACCGCCAAAAACATTCAGTACTTC.